This TCR beta chain came from a study of blood T cells in healthy people across ages. Germline-derived CDR1 and CDR2 are SGHVS and FQNEAQ. The CDR3 has 15 residues. V lost 2 bases to trimming and J lost 2 bases, with 11 bases between them. General study points: Percentage of naive T cells showed a strong correlation with TCR beta diversity.

Next came a second PCR, run for roughly 6 to 11 cycles, which used a sample-barcoded 5' primer along with a J-beta primer mix. TCRdb re-analysed the 5' RACE reads in MiXCR, keeping a single row per CDR3 protein. The sample holds 550,000 to 600,000 distinct CDR3 sequences, approximately 27% seen once. This clonotype was detected only a few times. Its antigen is not identified. The sample taken for sequencing was blood. The rearrangement links TRBV7-8 to TRBJ2-3; D remains ambiguous. The sequence came from a woman in her sixties or seventies in good health. The CDR3 spells CASSLKTLHTDTQYF. The CDR3 DNA is TGTGCCAGCAGCTTAAAGACGCTTCACACAGATACGCAGTATTTT.